This T cell receptor (beta chain) was identified in a study of blood T cell repertoires in COVID-19 (TCRdb year 2020). For context, the study as a whole: Samples covering the acute and convalescent phases of COVID-19 were provided by collaborators in the United States, Italy and Spain. The material from the prospective study consisted of cDNA or gDNA derived from T cells, B-cell-depleted T cells, or PBMCs. Deeply sampled blood TCRbeta repertoires from subjects exposed to, actively infected with, or recovered from COVID-19 were included in the dataset. The repertoires were released in a freely available public database intended as a resource for research on the immune response to SARS-CoV-2. The samples were drawn from two sources: the first 160 participants of the ongoing ImmuneRACE study, and 1,200 or so subjects contributed by 6 global collaborators. A de-identified subject ID, COVID-19 status, age in years and sex were almost always included in the sample metadata. Where available, HLA class I and class II types were taken from metadata supplied by the sample provider and were not determined by assay-based typing.

Via the germline V gene, CDR1 is SGHRS and CDR2 YFSETQ. The CDR3 runs 15 amino acids, cysteine and phenylalanine included. CDR3 DNA is the only sequence kept; it has 45 bases, read in frame from the first base. V is reduced by 4 bases and J by 6 bases, leaving a spacing of 19 bases between them. The collaborating institutions used their own protocols to collect whole blood in K2EDTA tubes. For TCRbeta analysis, collaborators shipped samples as frozen whole blood, isolated PBMCs, or DNA extracted from either of those sample types. For this clone: No cognate antigen has been identified for it. It has no much larger one-base neighbor in the sample; base qualities were not kept.

The immunoSEQ Assay, a bias-controlled multiplex PCR, was used to amplify TCRbeta CDR3 regions from genomic DNA. Concerning the study's data processing: Within the assay, amplification of reference gene primers was used to estimate how many nucleated cells each sample contained. To quantify the absolute abundance of each unique TCRbeta CDR3 rearrangement, sequence reads were collapsed and filtered. Productive Simpson clonality was computed per sample as the square root of Simpson's diversity index over productive rearrangements. TCRdb obtained this table from immuneACCESS and retained in-frame rearrangements with V and J assigned. These tables miss some clones; where compared with another copy, unresolved V genes account for less than half of the shortfall, and the remainder is unexplained. V and J calls and clone size are copied from that table; D and trimming were computed from the DNA. Recorded for this sample are about 130,000 clones; around 88% of them occurred a single time. The top ten constitute 10% of the sample.

Study-wide findings and limitations: The quantity of clinical and demographic metadata differed by source and by participant and was supplied without curation.

The receptor was isolated from a middle-aged man with acute or convalescent COVID-19. Rearrangement joined TRBV5-1 to TRBJ1-1, and possibly TRBD1, on 6 matching bases. The sequenced sample was peripheral blood. In nucleotide form, the sequence is TGCGCCAGCAGCGGACCAGAGCGGGGGCAATCTGAAGCTTTCTTT. It is translated as CASSGPERGQSEAFF.